This TCR beta chain originates from a study of cytomegalovirus exposure and HLA in healthy donors. In the study overall: Within the Caucasian-associated ancestry cluster were about 81% of the approximately 390 genotyped donors.

There were likely unrecorded immune exposures, though donors were nominally healthy when sampled. V lost 0 bases, J lost 4 bases, and 10 bases lay in between. The CDR3 contains 15 residues. CDR1 is GTSNPN and CDR2 is SVGIG in the germline V gene (reference sequence). This clone came up a few times. Antigen unknown. Whole-study results and caveats: With further analysis later on, most CMV-associated TCR beta chains appeared HLA-restricted. Solely CMV serostatus was available to characterize immune exposure.

Amplification used 60 Vbeta primers and 13 Jbeta primers. Profiling relied on immunoSEQ multiplex PCR, and the TCRdb table lists in-frame clones only, not all of them. The data contain 200,000 to 250,000 clones, over 65% of them seen just once; the ten biggest clones take up 0.63%. The specimen was PBMCs. The J gene is TRBJ2-6, the V gene TRBV30; weak D call: TRBD1 (6 bases). The clonotype originates from a young man in good health and CMV-seronegative. The CDR3 nucleotides are TGTGCCTGGAGTGTAGGGGGTGCCGGGGCCAACGTCCTGACTTTC. Translating it yields CAWSVGGAGANVLTF.